This T cell receptor (beta chain) was sequenced during a study of T cells after somatic rescue of genetic block. Data came from immunoSEQ multiplex PCR; TCRdb stores just in-frame clones and leaves some out. Of approximately 71,000 clones in the sample, around 90% were seen once. Germline assignment: CDR1 SEHNR and CDR2 FQNEAQ (reference sequence). The CDR3 has 15 residues. V was clipped by 0 bases and J by 11 bases; unmatched bases: 10. The receptor comes from a man aged 35-49 years. The specimen was peripheral blood mononuclear cells (PBMCs). V is TRBV7-9 and J is TRBJ2-1; 7 nucleotides line up with TRBD2. This CDR3 reads CASSLAGSLAAKQFF. DNA of the CDR3: TGTGCCAGCAGCTTAGCGGGGTCTCTAGCGGCCAAGCAGTTCTTC.